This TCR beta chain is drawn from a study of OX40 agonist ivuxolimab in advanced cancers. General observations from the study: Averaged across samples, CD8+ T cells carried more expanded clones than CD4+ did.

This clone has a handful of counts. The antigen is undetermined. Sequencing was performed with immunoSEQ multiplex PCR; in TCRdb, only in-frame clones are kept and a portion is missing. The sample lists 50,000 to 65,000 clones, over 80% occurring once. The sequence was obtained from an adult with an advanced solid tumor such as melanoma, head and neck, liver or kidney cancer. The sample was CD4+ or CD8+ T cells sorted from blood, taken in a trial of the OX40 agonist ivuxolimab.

The CDR3 bases are TGTGCCAGCTCACCGACGTTGACTAGCGGCGTGGGAGATACGCAGTATTTT. Translation gives CASSPTLTSGVGDTQYF. The rearrangement uses TRBV18 and TRBJ2-3; 9 bases are a match to TRBD2. Germline CDR1 and CDR2: KGHSH and LQKENI. The CDR3 is 17 residues long. Trimming cost V 3 bases and J 5 bases; bases outside gene matches: 12.